Listed below are T cell receptor beta chains from one sample, sequenced in a study of blood T cell repertoires in COVID-19. Here immunoSEQ multiplex PCR was the method, and the copy in TCRdb shows in-frame clones only, minus some. The table lists approximately 300,000 clones, 89% of them singletons. The sample was peripheral blood. These TCRs come from a man younger than 30 who had recovered from COVID-19. Each CDR3 is given with its conserved first and last residue. Each record gives: CDR3 DNA, CDR3 protein, V gene, D gene, clone size, J gene. D genes are given only for firm matches. Part of the rows lack a size; the others show once, few, many or a class for expanded clones.

TGTGCCAGCAGTGAACCGGGACAGGGGATTGATACGCAGTATTTT CASSEPGQGIDTQYF TRBV25-1 TRBD1 once TRBJ2-3
TGTGCCAGCAGCCAAGATCACACTAGCGGGGCGTTCAATGAGCAGTTCTTC CASSQDHTSGAFNEQFF TRBV4-2 TRBD2 few TRBJ2-1
TGTGCCAGCAGCGTAGTGAGCGGGAGGGCCTATGAGCAGTTCTTC CASSVVSGRAYEQFF TRBV9 TRBD2 - TRBJ2-1
TGCGCCAGCAGCCCCGGAGGGGCCCCCCTGAGGAGCTCCTACAATGAGCAGTTCTTC CASSPGGAPLRSSYNEQFF TRBV4-1 - - TRBJ2-1
TGTGCCAGCAGCCAAGATTACACAGGGTTCTCCTACAATGAGCAGTTCTTC CASSQDYTGFSYNEQFF TRBV3-1/TRBV3-2 - - TRBJ2-1
TGCGCCAGCAGCCGAGGATCTAATGAAAAACTGTTTTTT CASSRGSNEKLFF TRBV4-1 - - TRBJ1-4
TGTGCCAGCAGTTCGGGCGGGGCTGGTGGCTATGGCTACACCTTC CASSSGGAGGYGYTF TRBV27 - - TRBJ1-2
TGTGCCAGCAGTGTACCCGGGACAGCGCCCCAAGAGACCCAGTACTTC CASSVPGTAPQETQYF TRBV28 TRBD1 - TRBJ2-5
TGTGCCAGCTCACCACGTGAGACAGACACCGGGGAGCTGTTTTTT CASSPRETDTGELFF TRBV18 - - TRBJ2-2
TGTGCCAGCAGTGAAGGGGCAGGGCGGGAGTGGGAGACCCAGTACTTC CASSEGAGREWETQYF TRBV25-1 TRBD2 - TRBJ2-5
TGTGCCAGCTCAACAACAGGGGGCACTGAAGCTTTCTTT CASSTTGGTEAFF TRBV18 TRBD1 once TRBJ1-1
TGTGCCAGCAGCTTAACCACTCCGGGACAGGGGCTAAGTGGCTACACCTTC CASSLTTPGQGLSGYTF TRBV7-3 TRBD1 once TRBJ1-2